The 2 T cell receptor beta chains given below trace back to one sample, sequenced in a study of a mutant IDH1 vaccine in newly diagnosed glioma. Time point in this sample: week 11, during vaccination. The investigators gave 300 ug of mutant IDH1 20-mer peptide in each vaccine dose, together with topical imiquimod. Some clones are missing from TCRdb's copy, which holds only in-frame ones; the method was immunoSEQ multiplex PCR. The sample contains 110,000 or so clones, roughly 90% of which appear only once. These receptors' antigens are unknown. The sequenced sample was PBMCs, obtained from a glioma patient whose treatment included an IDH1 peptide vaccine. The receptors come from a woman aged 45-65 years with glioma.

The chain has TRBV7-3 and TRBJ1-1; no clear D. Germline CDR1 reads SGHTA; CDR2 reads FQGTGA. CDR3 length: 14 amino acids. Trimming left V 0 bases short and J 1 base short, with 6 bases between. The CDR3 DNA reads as TGTGCCAGCAGCTTAACGGGAGGGAACACTGAAGCTTTCTTT. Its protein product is CASSLTGGNTEAFF.

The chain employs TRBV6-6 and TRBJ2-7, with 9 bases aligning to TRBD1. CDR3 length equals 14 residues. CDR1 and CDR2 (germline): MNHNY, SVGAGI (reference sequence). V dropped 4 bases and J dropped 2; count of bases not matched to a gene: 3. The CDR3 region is CASSSGTGTYEQYF. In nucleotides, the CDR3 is TGTGCCAGCAGTTCCGGGACAGGGACCTACGAGCAGTACTTC.